The rows below give T cell receptor beta chains drawn from one sample of a study of cytomegalovirus exposure and HLA in healthy donors. Data came from immunoSEQ multiplex PCR; TCRdb stores just in-frame clones and leaves some out. The sample lists some 140,000 clones; approximately 80% were seen once. Sequences were obtained from PBMCs. These receptors were collected from a woman in her 40s in good health and CMV-seropositive. Both conserved end residues are part of each CDR3. D genes are given only for firm matches. The size field is filled for only some rows; it gives once, few, many or a size class.

d_call	j_call	v_call	clone_size	cdr3_nt	cdr3_aa
NA	TRBJ2-2	TRBV11-3	NA	TGTGCCAGCAGCTTCAGGGACACCGGGGAGCTGTTTTTT	CASSFRDTGELFF
NA	TRBJ2-3	TRBV7-2	NA	TGTGCCAGCAGCTCTACCCCCACAGATACGCAGTATTTT	CASSSTPTDTQYF
TRBD1	TRBJ1-2	TRBV29-1	few	TGCAGCGTGGGGGGACAGGGCTATGGCTACACCTTC	CSVGGQGYGYTF
TRBD1	TRBJ2-2	TRBV10-2	NA	TGCGCCAGCAGGACAGGGGACACCGGGGAGCTGTTTTTT	CASRTGDTGELFF
TRBD2	TRBJ2-1	TRBV9	NA	TGTGCCAGCAGCGTAGAAGCGGGAAATTGGAATGAGCAGTTCTTC	CASSVEAGNWNEQFF
TRBD1	TRBJ1-2	TRBV5-4	NA	TGTGCCAGCAGTCCTGGGACAGGGTATGGCGGCTACACCTTC	CASSPGTGYGGYTF
TRBD2	TRBJ2-1	TRBV28	NA	TGTGCCAGCAGTTCCCCTGGCGGGAGGACGTACAATGAGCAGTTCTTC	CASSSPGGRTYNEQFF
NA	TRBJ1-4	TRBV27	NA	TGTGCCAGCGGAACTACGGCTAATGAAAAACTGTTTTTT	CASGTTANEKLFF
NA	TRBJ2-2	TRBV5-5	NA	TGTGCCAGCAGCCCGACTATAAGGCACACCGGGGAGCTGTTTTTT	CASSPTIRHTGELFF
TRBD1	TRBJ2-7	TRBV9	few	TGTGCCAGCAGCGTAGGGACCGGGACAGGGGACGTCGAGCAGTACTTC	CASSVGTGTGDVEQYF
NA	TRBJ1-5	TRBV15	few	TGTGCCACCAGCAGAGTTACGGGTGGCAATCAGCCCCAGCATTTT	CATSRVTGGNQPQHF
TRBD1	TRBJ2-7	TRBV4-1	NA	TGCGCCAGCAGCCAAGCATCCGGACAGGGGTACGAGCAGTACTTC	CASSQASGQGYEQYF
TRBD1	TRBJ1-1	TRBV29-1	NA	TGCAGCGGCTCGCAACAGGGGAGAAAGGACACTGAAGCTTTCTTT	CSGSQQGRKDTEAFF
TRBD2	TRBJ2-5	TRBV27	NA	TGTGCCAGCAGTTTAGGGACTAGCGGGAGGAAGACCCAGTACTTC	CASSLGTSGRKTQYF
TRBD2	TRBJ2-5	TRBV28	once	TGTGCCAGCAGCCCCTCGGCTAGCGGGAGTACGGAGACCCAGTACTTC	CASSPSASGSTETQYF
NA	TRBJ2-7	TRBV6-4	NA	TGTGCCAGCAGTGACCTCCCTAGGGGCGTCTCCTACGAGCAGTACTTC	CASSDLPRGVSYEQYF
TRBD2	TRBJ2-1	TRBV5-8	NA	TGTGCCAGCAGCTGGGCCAGCGGGAGTGGGTACAATGAGCAGTTCTTC	CASSWASGSGYNEQFF
TRBD2	TRBJ2-1	TRBV7-9	NA	TGTGCCAGCAGCTCTTCCCGGACTAGCGTCGACAATGAGCAGTTCTTC	CASSSSRTSVDNEQFF
TRBD1	TRBJ1-1	TRBV29-1	few	TGCAGCGTCACCGGGACAGAGAACACTGAAGCTTTCTTT	CSVTGTENTEAFF
TRBD1	TRBJ2-7	TRBV2	once	TGTGCCAGCAGACCGGCTTTCACAGGGGGGACGGGTACTTCCTACGAGCAGTACTTC	CASRPAFTGGTGTSYEQYF
NA	TRBJ1-2	TRBV7-9	NA	TGTGCCAGCAGCTTAAGCGGGACAACCTATGGCTACACCTTC	CASSLSGTTYGYTF
NA	TRBJ1-1	TRBV30	once	TGTGCCTGGGTACCCCGGAGGGGGAACACTGAAGCTTTCTTT	CAWVPRRGNTEAFF
TRBD2	TRBJ2-1	TRBV14	NA	TGTGCCAGCAGCCTACCAGGACTAGATCCTTCCTACAATGAGCAGTTCTTC	CASSLPGLDPSYNEQFF
TRBD2	TRBJ2-7	TRBV27	NA	TGTGCCAGCAGTTCCTTTAGCGGGAGGGCCTACGAGCAGTACTTC	CASSSFSGRAYEQYF
NA	TRBJ2-5	TRBV28	NA	TGTGCCAGCAGTCCATCTTCGTCGGATCGGGAGTGGAAAGAGACCCAGTACTTC	CASSPSSSDREWKETQYF
NA	TRBJ1-1	TRBV5-4	NA	TGTGCCAGCAGCTTGGGTCGCGGGGGGGGAAACACTGAAGCTTTCTTT	CASSLGRGGGNTEAFF
NA	TRBJ2-1	TRBV2	NA	TGTGCCAGCAGCGTCTACAATGAGCAGTTCTTC	CASSVYNEQFF
TRBD1	TRBJ1-4	TRBV28	NA	TGTGCCAGCAGTTCCTCCGGGACAGGGCATGAAAAACTGTTTTTT	CASSSSGTGHEKLFF
NA	TRBJ2-5	TRBV5-4	once	TGTGCCAGCAGCTTGAGGGGACAAGAGACCCAGTACTTC	CASSLRGQETQYF
TRBD2	TRBJ2-7	TRBV6-6	NA	TGTGCCAGCAGTTCCAGGGGACTAGCGAACTACGAGCAGTACTTC	CASSSRGLANYEQYF
NA	TRBJ1-1	TRBV5-1	NA	TGCGCCAGCAGCTCCTACAGCCTTAACACTGAAGCTTTCTTT	CASSSYSLNTEAFF
NA	TRBJ1-1	TRBV30	NA	TGTGCCTGGAGTGGGGGACGTTCCGAGGGGGCTGAAGCTTTCTTT	CAWSGGRSEGAEAFF
TRBD2	TRBJ2-3	TRBV27	NA	TGTGCCAGCAGTTTAGGGGCCCCTCTGGCGGGAGGGCCAGGAGATACGCAGTATTTT	CASSLGAPLAGGPGDTQYF
TRBD1	TRBJ2-7	TRBV29-1	NA	TGCAGCGTTACGCCGACAGGGGCGGGGGAGCAGTACTTC	CSVTPTGAGEQYF
NA	TRBJ2-5	TRBV21-1	NA	TGTGCCAGCAGCAAAGTTTGGGACAGCCAAGAGACCCAGTACTTC	CASSKVWDSQETQYF
NA	TRBJ2-7	TRBV5-1	NA	TGCGCCAGCAGCTTACTCCGGGACAATGCCTACGAGCAGTACTTC	CASSLLRDNAYEQYF
TRBD2	TRBJ2-3	TRBV6-1	few	TGTGCCAGCAGTGAAGTCAGCGGGGCCGGTGATACGCAGTATTTT	CASSEVSGAGDTQYF
TRBD2	TRBJ2-2	TRBV5-6	NA	TGTGCCAGCAGCTTGAGACTAGCGCCGAACACCGGGGAGCTGTTTTTT	CASSLRLAPNTGELFF
NA	TRBJ1-2	TRBV28	NA	TGTGCCAGCAGTTCATCAGGGGTCGGCTACACCTTC	CASSSSGVGYTF
NA	TRBJ1-6	TRBV5-1	NA	TGCGCCAGCAGCTATGACGGCGGGGGTAATTCACCCCTCCACTTT	CASSYDGGGNSPLHF
NA	TRBJ2-7	TRBV5-1	NA	TGCGCCAGCAGCTTTGGTTCGTGGGACATTTCCTACGAGCAGTACTTC	CASSFGSWDISYEQYF
TRBD1	TRBJ1-2	TRBV7-2	once	TGTGCCAGCAGCCCCCGGGACAGTCGAACCCATGGCTACACCTTC	CASSPRDSRTHGYTF
NA	TRBJ2-1	TRBV29-1	NA	TGCAGCGTTGACAGGGTAAATGAGCAGTTCTTC	CSVDRVNEQFF
NA	TRBJ1-2	TRBV18	NA	TGTGCCAGCTCACCATACGGTGCGGGCTACACCTTC	CASSPYGAGYTF
NA	TRBJ1-1	TRBV27	few	TGTGCCAGCAGTTTCGGGCAGGGGACGACTGAAGCTTTCTTT	CASSFGQGTTEAFF
NA	TRBJ2-4	TRBV27	NA	TGTGCCAGCATGGGGGCATCCGGACAGCTAGCCAAAAACATTCAGTACTTC	CASMGASGQLAKNIQYF
NA	TRBJ1-5	TRBV6-1	NA	TGTGCCAGCAGTGAAGCTAATGATCAGCCCCAGCATTTT	CASSEANDQPQHF
NA	TRBJ1-2	TRBV7-9	NA	TGTGCCAGCAGGAACCAGGGTAATGGCTACACCTTC	CASRNQGNGYTF
TRBD2	TRBJ2-7	TRBV10-3	NA	TGTGCCATCAGTGAGTCCGGACTAGCGGGAACCTACGAGCAGTACTTC	CAISESGLAGTYEQYF
NA	TRBJ2-5	TRBV6-5	NA	TGTGCCACAGGGGCAACAGGGACGGGAGAGACCCAGTACTTC	CATGATGTGETQYF